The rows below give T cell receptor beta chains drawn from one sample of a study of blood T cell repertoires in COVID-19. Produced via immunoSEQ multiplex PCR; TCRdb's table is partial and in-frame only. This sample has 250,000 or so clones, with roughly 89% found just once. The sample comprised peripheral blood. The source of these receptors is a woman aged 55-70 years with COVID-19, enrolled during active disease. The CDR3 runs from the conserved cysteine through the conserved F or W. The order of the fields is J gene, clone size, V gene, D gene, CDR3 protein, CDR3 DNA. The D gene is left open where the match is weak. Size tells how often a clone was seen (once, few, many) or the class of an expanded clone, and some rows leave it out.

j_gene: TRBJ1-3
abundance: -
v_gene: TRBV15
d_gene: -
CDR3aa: CATSSLGGGVGNTIYF
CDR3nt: TGTGCCACCAGCAGCCTCGGCGGGGGGGTAGGAAACACCATATATTTT

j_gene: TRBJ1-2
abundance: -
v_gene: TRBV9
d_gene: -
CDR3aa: CASSVAGYGYTF
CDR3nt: TGTGCCAGCAGCGTAGCAGGGTATGGCTACACCTTC

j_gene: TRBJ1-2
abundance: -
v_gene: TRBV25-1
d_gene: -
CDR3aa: CASSDGGVNYGYTF
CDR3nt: TGTGCCAGCAGTGATGGAGGGGTTAACTATGGCTACACCTTC

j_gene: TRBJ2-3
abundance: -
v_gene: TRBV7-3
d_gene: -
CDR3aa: CASSPGQRTDTQYF
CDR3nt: TGTGCCAGCAGCCCAGGACAGCGCACAGATACGCAGTATTTT

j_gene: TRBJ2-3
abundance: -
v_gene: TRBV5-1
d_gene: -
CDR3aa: CASSSGGGTDTQYF
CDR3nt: TGCGCCAGCAGCTCCGGGGGAGGAACAGATACGCAGTATTTT

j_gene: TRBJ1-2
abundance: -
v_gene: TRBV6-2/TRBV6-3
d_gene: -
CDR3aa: CASSHKTGGYGYTF
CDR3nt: TGTGCCAGCAGCCACAAGACAGGTGGCTATGGCTACACCTTC

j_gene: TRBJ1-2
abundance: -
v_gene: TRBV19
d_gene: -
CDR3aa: CASSIGRSYGYTF
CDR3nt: TGTGCCAGTAGTATCGGGAGGAGCTATGGCTACACCTTC

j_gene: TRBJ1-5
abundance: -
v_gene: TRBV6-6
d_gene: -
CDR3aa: CASSYSQGWGQPQHF
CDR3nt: TGTGCCAGCAGTTACTCGCAGGGTTGGGGTCAGCCCCAGCATTTT

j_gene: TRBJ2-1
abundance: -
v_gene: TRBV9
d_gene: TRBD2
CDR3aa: CASSVGLAGSSYNEQFF
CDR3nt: TGTGCCAGCAGCGTGGGACTAGCGGGGAGCTCCTACAATGAGCAGTTCTTC

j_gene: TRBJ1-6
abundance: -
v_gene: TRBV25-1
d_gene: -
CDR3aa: CASSELGQAPLHF
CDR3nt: TGTGCCAGCAGTGAGTTAGGCCAGGCCCCCCTCCACTTT

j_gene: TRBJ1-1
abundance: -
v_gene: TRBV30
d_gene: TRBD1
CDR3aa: CAFERQGMNTEAFF
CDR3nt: TGTGCCTTTGAACGACAGGGCATGAACACTGAAGCTTTCTTT

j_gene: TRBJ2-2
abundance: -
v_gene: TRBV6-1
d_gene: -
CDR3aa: CASSEFSTNTGELFF
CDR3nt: TGTGCCAGCAGTGAATTTTCAACGAACACCGGGGAGCTGTTTTTT

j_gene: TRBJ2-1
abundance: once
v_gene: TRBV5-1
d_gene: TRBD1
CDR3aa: CASSPGQLYNEQFF
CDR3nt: TGCGCCAGCAGCCCGGGACAGTTATACAATGAGCAGTTCTTC

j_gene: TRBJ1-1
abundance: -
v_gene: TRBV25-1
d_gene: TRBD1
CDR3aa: CASLGTGHTEAFF
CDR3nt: TGTGCCAGCTTAGGGACAGGCCACACTGAAGCTTTCTTT

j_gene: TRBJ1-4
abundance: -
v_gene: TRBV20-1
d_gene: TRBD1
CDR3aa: CSASPTGANEKLFF
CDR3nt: TGCAGTGCTAGTCCTACAGGGGCTAATGAAAAACTGTTTTTT

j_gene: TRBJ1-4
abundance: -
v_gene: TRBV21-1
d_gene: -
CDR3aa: CASSEHRDRLQKLFF
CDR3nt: TGTGCCAGCAGCGAACACCGGGACAGATTGCAAAAACTGTTTTTT

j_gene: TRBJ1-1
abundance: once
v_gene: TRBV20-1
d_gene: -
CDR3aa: CSASTGMNTEAFF
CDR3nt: TGCAGTGCTAGTACAGGTATGAACACTGAAGCTTTCTTT

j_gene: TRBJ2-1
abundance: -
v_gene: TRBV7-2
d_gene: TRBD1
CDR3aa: CASSLGGQGGGLFF
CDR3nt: TGTGCCAGCAGCTTAGGAGGACAGGGTGGGGGATTGTTCTTC